Below, one T cell receptor beta chain is given with its context. The data stem from a study of technical replicates of blood from a handful of donors. The V end was cut by 1 base, the J end by 1 base, with 7 bases between. Germline V gene data show CDR1 as MGHRA and CDR2 as YSYEKL. This CDR3 is 14 amino acids long. Some clones are missing from TCRdb's copy, which holds only in-frame ones; the method was immunoSEQ multiplex PCR. The repertoire holds 80,000 or so clones, with approximately 94% as singletons. This rearrangement joins TRBV4-1 to TRBJ1-1; D call uncertain. Sample: T cells isolated from PBMCs. This clonotype was obtained from a human donor in good health. In DNA, the CDR3 is TGCGCCAGCAGCCAAGCCCCAGGGAACACTGAAGCTTTCTTT. Translating gives CASSQAPGNTEAFF.